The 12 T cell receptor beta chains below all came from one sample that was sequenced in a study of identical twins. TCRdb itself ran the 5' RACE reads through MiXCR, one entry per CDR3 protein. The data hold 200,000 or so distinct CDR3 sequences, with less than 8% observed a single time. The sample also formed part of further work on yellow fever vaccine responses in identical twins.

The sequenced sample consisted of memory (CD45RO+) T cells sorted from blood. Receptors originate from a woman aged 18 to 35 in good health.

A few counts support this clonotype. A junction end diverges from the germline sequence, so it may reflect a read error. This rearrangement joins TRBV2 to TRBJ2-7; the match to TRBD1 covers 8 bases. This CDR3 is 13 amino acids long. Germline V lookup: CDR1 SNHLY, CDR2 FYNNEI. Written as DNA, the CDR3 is TGTGCCAGCAGTGAAGCCCCTCTGGACAGGGCACTCTTC. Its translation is CASSEAPLDRALF.

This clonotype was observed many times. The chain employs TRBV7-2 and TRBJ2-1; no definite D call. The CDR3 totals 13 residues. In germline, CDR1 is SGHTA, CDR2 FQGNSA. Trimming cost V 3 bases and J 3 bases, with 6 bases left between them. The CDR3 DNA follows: TGTGCCAGCAGCTTGGACCACTACAATGAGCAGTTCTTC. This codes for CASSLDHYNEQFF.

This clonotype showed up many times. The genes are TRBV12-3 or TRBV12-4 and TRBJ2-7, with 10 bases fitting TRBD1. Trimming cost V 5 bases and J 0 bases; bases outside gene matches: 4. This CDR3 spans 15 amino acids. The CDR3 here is CASSLGQGGSYEQYF. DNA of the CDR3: TGTGCCAGCAGTCTCGGACAGGGGGGCTCCTACGAGCAGTACTTC.

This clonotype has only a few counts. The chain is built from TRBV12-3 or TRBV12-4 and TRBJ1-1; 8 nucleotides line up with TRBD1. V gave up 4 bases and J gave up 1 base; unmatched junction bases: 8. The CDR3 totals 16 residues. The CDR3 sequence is CASSSNRGTGNTEAFF. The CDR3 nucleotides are TGTGCCAGCAGTTCTAATAGGGGGACAGGGAACACTGAAGCTTTCTTT.

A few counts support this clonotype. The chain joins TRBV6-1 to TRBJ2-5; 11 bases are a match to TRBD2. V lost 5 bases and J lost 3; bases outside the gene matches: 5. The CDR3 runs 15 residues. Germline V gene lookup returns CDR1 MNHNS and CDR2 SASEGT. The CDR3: CASSRGTSGKETQYF. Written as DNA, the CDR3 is TGTGCCAGCAGTCGCGGGACTAGCGGTAAAGAGACCCAGTACTTC.

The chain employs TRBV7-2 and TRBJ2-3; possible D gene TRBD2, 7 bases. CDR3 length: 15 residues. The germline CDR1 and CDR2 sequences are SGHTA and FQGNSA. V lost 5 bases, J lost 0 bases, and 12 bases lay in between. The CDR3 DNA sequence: TGTGCCAGCAGCATCCGGGGGGCAAGCACAGATACGCAGTATTTT. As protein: CASSIRGASTDTQYF.

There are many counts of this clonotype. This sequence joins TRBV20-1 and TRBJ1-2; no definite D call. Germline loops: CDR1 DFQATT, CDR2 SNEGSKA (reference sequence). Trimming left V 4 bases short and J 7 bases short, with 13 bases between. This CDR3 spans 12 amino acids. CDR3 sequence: CSATGSLPGYTF. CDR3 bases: TGCAGTGCTACCGGGTCGCTACCTGGCTACACCTTC.

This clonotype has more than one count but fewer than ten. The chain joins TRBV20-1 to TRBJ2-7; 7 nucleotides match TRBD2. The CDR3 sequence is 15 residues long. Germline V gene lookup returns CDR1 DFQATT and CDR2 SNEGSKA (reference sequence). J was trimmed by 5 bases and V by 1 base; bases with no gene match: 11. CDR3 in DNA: TGCAGTGCTAGAGGATGGGAGGGATTAGAGAACGAGCAGTACTTC. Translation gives CSARGWEGLENEQYF.

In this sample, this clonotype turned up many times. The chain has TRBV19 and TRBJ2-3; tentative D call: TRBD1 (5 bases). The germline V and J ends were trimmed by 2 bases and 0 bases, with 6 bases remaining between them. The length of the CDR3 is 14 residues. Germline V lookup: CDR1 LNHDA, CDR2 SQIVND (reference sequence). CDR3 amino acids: CASSIWGSTDTQYF. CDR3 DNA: TGTGCCAGTAGTATATGGGGCAGCACAGATACGCAGTATTTT.

The CDR3 protein is CSATPGTGVHEQYF. The DNA for the CDR3 is TGCAGTGCTACCCCCGGGACAGGGGTCCACGAGCAGTACTTC. V usage is TRBV20-1 and J usage is TRBJ2-7, with TRBD1 matching 10 bases. With V trimmed by 4 bases and J by 5 bases, 8 bases remained unmatched. Germline V lookup: CDR1 DFQATT, CDR2 SNEGSKA (reference sequence). The CDR3 is made up of 14 amino acids.

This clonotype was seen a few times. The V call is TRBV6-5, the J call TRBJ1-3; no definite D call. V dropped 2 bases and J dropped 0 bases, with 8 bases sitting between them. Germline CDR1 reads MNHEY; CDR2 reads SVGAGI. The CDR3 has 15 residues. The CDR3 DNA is TGTGCCAGCAGTTACATGGGCGTCTCTGGAAACACCATATATTTT. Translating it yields CASSYMGVSGNTIYF.

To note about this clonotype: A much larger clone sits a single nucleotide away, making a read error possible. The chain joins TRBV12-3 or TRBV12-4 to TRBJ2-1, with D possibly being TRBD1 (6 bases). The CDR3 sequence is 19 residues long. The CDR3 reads CTSSPTLQTGGATYNEQFF. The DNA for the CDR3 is TGTACCAGCAGCCCTACGTTACAGACAGGTGGGGCTACCTACAATGAGCAGTTCTTC.